Presented here are 22 T cell receptor beta chains from one specimen sequenced in a study of cytomegalovirus exposure and HLA in healthy donors. TCRdb keeps only in-frame clones here, not all; method: immunoSEQ multiplex PCR. The data hold some 140,000 clones, with just under 85% observed a single time. The source material was PBMCs. All receptors derive from a woman in her thirties in good health and CMV-seronegative.

The chain uses TRBV7-2 and TRBJ2-1; D might be TRBD2 (8 bases). This CDR3 has 14 amino acids. Deletions cut 6 bases from V and 4 bases from J, with 13 bases between. CDR1 and CDR2 (germline): SGHTA, FQGNSA. The CDR3 sequence: CASRGGGGYNEQFF. CDR3 nucleotides: TGTGCCAGCAGAGGGGGCGGGGGGTACAATGAGCAGTTCTTC.

The chain joins TRBV18 to TRBJ1-4; a weak D match, TRBD1 (5 bases). V gave up 6 bases and J gave up 4 bases, with 12 bases separating them. CDR1 and CDR2 from the germline V gene are KGHSH and LQKENI. The CDR3 runs to 14 residues. The CDR3 loop reads CASSHDSSNEKLFF. CDR3 DNA sequence: TGTGCCAGCTCCCACGACAGTAGTAATGAAAAACTGTTTTTT.

The J gene is TRBJ2-5, the V gene TRBV5-1; TRBD1 matches at 10 bases. Germline lookup yields CDR1 SGHRS and CDR2 YFSETQ. This CDR3 region has 14 residues. With V trimmed by 3 bases and J by 3 bases, 2 bases remained unmatched. The CDR3 protein is CASSSGTGEETQYF. DNA of the CDR3: TGCGCCAGCAGCTCCGGGACAGGGGAAGAGACCCAGTACTTC. Full variable domain (rest looked up from reference TRBV5-1 and TRBJ2-5): KAGVTQTPRYLIKTRGQQVTLSCSPISGHRSVSWYQQTPGQGLQFLFEYFSETQRNKGNFPGRFSGRQFSNSRSEMNVSTLELGDSALYLCASSSGTGEETQYFGPGTRLLVL.

In DNA form, the CDR3 reads TGTGCCAGCAGCCCCGTCACGGGCAATCAGCCCCAGCATTTT. Protein sequence: CASSPVTGNQPQHF. V usage is TRBV7-9 and J usage is TRBJ1-5, with no clear D. Trimming removed 5 bases from V and 2 bases from J, with 10 bases in between. The CDR3 contains 14 residues. Germline loops: CDR1 SEHNR, CDR2 FQNEAQ (reference sequence).

The gene calls are TRBV13 and TRBJ1-4, with 9 nucleotides matching TRBD1. This CDR3 spans 14 amino acids. Trimming removed 6 bases from V and 6 bases from J; junction bases left unmatched: 5. The germline CDR1 and CDR2 sequences are PRHDT and FYEKMQ (reference sequence). The DNA of the CDR3 is TGTGCCAGCAGTACCGGGACAGGGTATGAAAAACTGTTTTTT. Protein product: CASSTGTGYEKLFF.

This rearrangement joins TRBV30 to TRBJ1-5; D may be TRBD1 (5 bases). The germline V gene has CDR1 GTSNPN and CDR2 SVGIG (reference sequence). V lost 0 bases, J lost 0 bases, and 9 bases lay in between. CDR3 length: 15 amino acids. The CDR3 DNA sequence: TGTGCCTGGAGTGTAGCAGGGTATAGCAATCAGCCCCAGCATTTT. This encodes CAWSVAGYSNQPQHF.

The chain combines TRBV28 with TRBJ1-1; D possibly corresponds to TRBD1 (5 bases). Trimming shortened V by 2 bases and J by 10 bases, and 11 bases separated the two germline ends. Germline assignment: CDR1 MDHEN and CDR2 SYDVKM. CDR3 length: 12 residues. CDR3 coding DNA: TGTGCCAGCAGTTTAGGGCAGGGCCTAGCTTTCTTT. Amino acids: CASSLGQGLAFF.

The chain uses TRBV4-1 and TRBJ2-7; the match to TRBD2 covers 9 bases. V gave up 6 bases and J gave up 2 bases; unmatched junction bases: 5. The CDR3 loop spans 14 amino acids. Per germline, CDR1 MGHRA and CDR2 YSYEKL. Here the CDR3 reads CASSSGGPTYEQYF. For the CDR3, the DNA is TGCGCCAGCAGTAGCGGGGGCCCGACCTACGAGCAGTACTTC.

This clone was seen more than once but under ten times. The chain links TRBV6-1 to TRBJ2-7; maybe TRBD1 (5 bases). V lost 2 bases and J lost 1, with 9 bases in between. There are 14 residues in the CDR3. CDR1 and CDR2 (germline): MNHNS, SASEGT. The CDR3 is CASSEQGLSYEQYF. The CDR3 region has the DNA TGTGCCAGCAGTGAACAGGGTCTTTCCTACGAGCAGTACTTC.

The CDR3 region has the DNA TGTGCCAGCAGTTACTCTAGACTAGCCATGTCCTACGAGCAGTACTTC. It yields the protein CASSYSRLAMSYEQYF. The V gene is TRBV6-6, the J gene TRBJ2-7, with 7 nucleotides matching TRBD2. J gave up 1 base and V 0 bases, and 6 bases lay outside the gene matches. From germline, CDR1 is MNHNY and CDR2 SVGAGI (reference sequence). The CDR3 consists of 16 residues.

The chain employs TRBV7-9 and TRBJ2-1; 8 bases are a match to TRBD1. Germline CDR1 is SEHNR and CDR2 is FQNEAQ (reference sequence). Trimming at V came to 5 bases and at J to 12 bases, leaving 15 bases not matched to a gene. The CDR3 runs to 15 residues. CDR3 protein: CASSPFRDRLTWQFF. The CDR3 bases are TGTGCCAGCAGCCCTTTTCGGGACAGGTTAACTTGGCAGTTCTTC.

This rearrangement joins TRBV5-1 to TRBJ1-2, with 9 nucleotides matching TRBD1. Germline CDR1 and CDR2: SGHRS and YFSETQ. V lost 5 bases, J lost 1 base, and 6 bases stayed unmatched. CDR3 length equals 15 residues. The CDR3 sequence is CASREGTGHNYGYTF. The CDR3 DNA reads as TGCGCCAGCAGAGAGGGGACAGGGCATAACTATGGCTACACCTTC. The variable domain in full, with the rest retrieved from reference TRBV5-1 and TRBJ1-2, is KAGVTQTPRYLIKTRGQQVTLSCSPISGHRSVSWYQQTPGQGLQFLFEYFSETQRNKGNFPGRFSGRQFSNSRSEMNVSTLELGDSALYLCASREGTGHNYGYTFGSGTRLTVV.

The chain is built from TRBV5-1 and TRBJ1-4; the D is unclear. V was pared by 0 bases and J by 0 bases, with 12 bases between. The CDR3 covers 17 residues. Germline V gives CDR1 SGHRS, CDR2 YFSETQ. The CDR3 coding sequence is TGCGCCAGCAGCTTGGCCCTCGGGAGAACAACTAATGAAAAACTGTTTTTT. Translated, it gives CASSLALGRTTNEKLFF.

This clone was observed once. V usage is TRBV28 and J usage is TRBJ1-4, with unresolved D. This CDR3 has 16 amino acids. The germline V gene has CDR1 MDHEN and CDR2 SYDVKM. Trimming removed 2 bases at V and 4 bases at J, with 14 bases between. The CDR3 DNA sequence: TGTGCCAGCAGTTTACCCCTTCGGGGAGGTAATGAAAAACTGTTTTTT. Translated, it gives CASSLPLRGGNEKLFF.

This sequence joins TRBV7-9 and TRBJ1-2; 9 nucleotides line up with TRBD1. This CDR3 is 13 amino acids long. V lost 1 base, J lost 7 bases, and 1 base stayed unmatched. Germline V gene sequence: CDR1 SEHNR, CDR2 FQNEAQ (reference sequence). CDR3 protein: CASSLEQGAGYTF. As DNA, the CDR3 is TGTGCCAGCAGCTTAGAACAGGGGGCTGGCTACACCTTC. The variable domain in full, completed from reference TRBV7-9 and TRBJ1-2, reads DTGVSQNPRHKITKRGQNVTFRCDPISEHNRLYWYRQTLGQGPEFLTYFQNEAQLEKSRLLSDRFSAERPKGSFSTLEIQRTEQGDSAMYLCASSLEQGAGYTFGSGTRLTVV.

The V gene is TRBV7-6, the J gene TRBJ1-5, with D perhaps matching TRBD1 (6 bases). CDR1 and CDR2 from the germline V gene are SGHVS and FNYEAQ. V lost 6 bases and J 4 bases, leaving 16 bases between the germline ends. The CDR3 has 15 amino acids. CDR3: CASSSTQGLNQPQHF. The DNA for the CDR3 is TGTGCCAGCAGTTCTACACAGGGCCTTAATCAGCCCCAGCATTTT.

The CDR3 DNA reads as TGTGCCAGCATGAGACAGATATTCTCTGGAAACACCATATATTTT. Its translation is CASMRQIFSGNTIYF. The chain links TRBV6-6 to TRBJ1-3; tentative D call: TRBD1 (5 bases). The length of the CDR3 is 15 residues. From germline, CDR1 is MNHNY and CDR2 SVGAGI (reference sequence). Trimming took off 7 bases at V and 0 bases at J, with 13 bases between the two ends.

This rearrangement joins TRBV27 to TRBJ1-2; 8 positions match TRBD1. J was trimmed by 8 bases and V by 0 bases; bases with no gene match: 14. Looked up from germline, CDR1 is MNHEY and CDR2 is SMNVEV (reference sequence). The CDR3 has 17 residues. The CDR3 DNA reads as TGTGCCAGCAGTTTATCGGGGACAGGTGTTGCCCTAGGGGGCTACACCTTC. The encoded protein is CASSLSGTGVALGGYTF.

The V gene is TRBV7-2, the J gene TRBJ2-7, with a tentative D call TRBD2 (6 bases). In germline, CDR1 is SGHTA, CDR2 FQGNSA. V was clipped by 5 bases and J by 2 bases, with 13 bases between them. The CDR3 is 14 residues long. The CDR3 loop is CASSPAGCPYEQYF. CDR3 nucleotide sequence: TGTGCCAGCAGCCCAGCGGGCTGTCCCTACGAGCAGTACTTC.

This clone is a singleton in its sample. The genes are TRBV27 and TRBJ1-6, with D unresolved. This CDR3 has 15 amino acids. Germline lookup yields CDR1 MNHEY and CDR2 SMNVEV (reference sequence). V was trimmed by 1 base and J by 6 bases, leaving 10 bases between them. CDR3 bases: TGTGCCAGCAGTTTATTACAGATTGGTAATTCACCCCTCCACTTT. Encoded protein: CASSLLQIGNSPLHF.

The chain uses TRBV4-3 and TRBJ2-3; possibly TRBD2 for D (6 bases). The V gene lost 6 bases and the J gene lost 2 bases, with 18 bases spanning the gap. In germline, CDR1 is LGHNA, CDR2 YSLEER. CDR3 length: 16 residues. CDR3 region: CASSTVWGGATDTQYF. As DNA, the CDR3 is TGCGCCAGCAGTACTGTTTGGGGCGGGGCCACAGATACGCAGTATTTT.

V and J are TRBV5-1 and TRBJ1-2, with 9 bases lining up with TRBD1. The length of the CDR3 is 14 residues. Germline-derived CDR1 and CDR2 are SGHRS and YFSETQ. V lost 4 bases and J lost 1; bases outside the gene matches: 2. The CDR3 DNA sequence: TGCGCCAGCAGCGAGGGACAGGGTAACTATGGCTACACCTTC. Encoded protein: CASSEGQGNYGYTF.